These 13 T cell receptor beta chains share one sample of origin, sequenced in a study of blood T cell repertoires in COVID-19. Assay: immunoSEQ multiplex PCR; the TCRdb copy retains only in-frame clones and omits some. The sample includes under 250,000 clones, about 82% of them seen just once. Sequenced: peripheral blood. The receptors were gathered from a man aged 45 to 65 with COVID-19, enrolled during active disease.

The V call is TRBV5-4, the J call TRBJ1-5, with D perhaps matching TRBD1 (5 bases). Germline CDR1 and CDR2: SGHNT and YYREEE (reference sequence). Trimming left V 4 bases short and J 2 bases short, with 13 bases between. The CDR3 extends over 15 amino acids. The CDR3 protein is CASSAGRGGNQPQHF. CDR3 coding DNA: TGTGCCAGCAGCGCCGGTCGGGGGGGCAATCAGCCCCAGCATTTT.

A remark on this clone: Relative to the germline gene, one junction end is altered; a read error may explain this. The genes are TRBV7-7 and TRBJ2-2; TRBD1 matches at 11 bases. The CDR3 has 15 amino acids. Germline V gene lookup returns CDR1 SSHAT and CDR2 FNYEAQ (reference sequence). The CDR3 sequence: CASSPGTGGTGELFF. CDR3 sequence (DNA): TGTGCTAGCAGCCCCGGGACAGGGGGGACCGGGGAGCTGTTTTTT. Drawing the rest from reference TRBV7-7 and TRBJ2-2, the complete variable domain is GAGVSQSPRYKVTKRGQDVTLRCDPISSHATLYWYQQALGQGPEFLTYFNYEAQPDKSGLPSDRFSAERPEGSISTLTIQRTEQRDSAMYRCASSPGTGGTGELFFGEGSRLTVL.

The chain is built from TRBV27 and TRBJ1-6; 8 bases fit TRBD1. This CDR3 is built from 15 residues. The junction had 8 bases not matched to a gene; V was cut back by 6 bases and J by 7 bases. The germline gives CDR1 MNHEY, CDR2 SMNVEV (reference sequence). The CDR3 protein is CASSPRQGMNSPLHF. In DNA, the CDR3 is TGTGCCAGCAGCCCTCGACAGGGGATGAATTCACCCCTCCACTTT.

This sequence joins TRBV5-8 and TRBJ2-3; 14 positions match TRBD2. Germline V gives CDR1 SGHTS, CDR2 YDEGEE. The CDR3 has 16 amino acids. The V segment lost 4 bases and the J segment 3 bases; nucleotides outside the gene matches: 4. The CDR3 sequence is CASSGRTSGGTDTQYF. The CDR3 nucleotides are TGTGCCAGCAGCGGACGGACTAGCGGGGGGACAGATACGCAGTATTTT.

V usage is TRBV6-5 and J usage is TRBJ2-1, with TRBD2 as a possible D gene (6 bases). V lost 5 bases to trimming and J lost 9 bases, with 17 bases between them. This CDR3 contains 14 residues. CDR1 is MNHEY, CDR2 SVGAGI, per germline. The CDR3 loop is CASSPKRLGGEQFF. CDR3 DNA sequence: TGTGCCAGCAGTCCCAAGAGACTAGGCGGTGAGCAGTTCTTC.

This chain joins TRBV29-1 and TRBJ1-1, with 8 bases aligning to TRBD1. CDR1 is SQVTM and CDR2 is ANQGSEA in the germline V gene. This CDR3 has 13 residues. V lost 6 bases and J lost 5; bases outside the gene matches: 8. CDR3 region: CSVADRVGTEAFF. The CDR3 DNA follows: TGCAGCGTCGCGGACAGGGTGGGGACTGAAGCTTTCTTT. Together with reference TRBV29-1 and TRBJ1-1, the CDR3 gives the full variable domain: SAVISQKPSRDICQRGTSLTIQCQVDSQVTMMFWYRQQPGQSLTLIATANQGSEATYESGFVIDKFPISRPNLTFSTLTVSNMSPEDSSIYLCSVADRVGTEAFFGQGTRLTVV.

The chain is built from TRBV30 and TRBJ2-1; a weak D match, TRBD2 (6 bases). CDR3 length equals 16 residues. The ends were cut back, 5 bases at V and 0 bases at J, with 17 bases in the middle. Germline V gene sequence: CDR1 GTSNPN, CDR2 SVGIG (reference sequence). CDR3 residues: CAWFHTRGSSYNEQFF. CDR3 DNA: TGTGCCTGGTTTCACACCCGGGGGAGCTCCTACAATGAGCAGTTCTTC.

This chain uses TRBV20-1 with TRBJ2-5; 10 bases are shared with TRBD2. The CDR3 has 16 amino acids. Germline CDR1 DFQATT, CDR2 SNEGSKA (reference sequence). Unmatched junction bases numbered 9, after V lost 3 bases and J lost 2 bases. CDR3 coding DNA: TGCAGTGCTAGTTCCGCTAGCGGGGGACAACAAGAGACCCAGTACTTC. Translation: CSASSASGGQQETQYF.

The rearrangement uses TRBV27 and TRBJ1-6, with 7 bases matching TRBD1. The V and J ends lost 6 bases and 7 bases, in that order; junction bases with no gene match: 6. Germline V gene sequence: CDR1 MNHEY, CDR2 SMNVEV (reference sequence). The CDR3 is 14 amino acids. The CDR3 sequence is CASRLTGWNSPLHF. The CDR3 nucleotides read TGTGCCAGCAGGTTGACAGGGTGGAATTCACCCCTCCACTTT.

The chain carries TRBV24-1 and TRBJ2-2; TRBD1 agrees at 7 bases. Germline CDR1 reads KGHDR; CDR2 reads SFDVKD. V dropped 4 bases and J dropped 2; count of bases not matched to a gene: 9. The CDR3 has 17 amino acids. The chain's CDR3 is CATSDRRTGVNTGELFF. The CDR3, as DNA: TGTGCCACCAGTGACCGGCGGACAGGCGTTAACACCGGGGAGCTGTTTTTT.

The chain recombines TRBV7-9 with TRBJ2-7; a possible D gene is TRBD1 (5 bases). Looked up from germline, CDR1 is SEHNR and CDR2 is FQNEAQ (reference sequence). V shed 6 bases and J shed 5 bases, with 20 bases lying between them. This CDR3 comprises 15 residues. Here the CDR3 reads CASRFAPGRAHEQYF. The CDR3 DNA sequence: TGTGCCAGCAGATTCGCCCCAGGCAGGGCCCACGAGCAGTACTTC.

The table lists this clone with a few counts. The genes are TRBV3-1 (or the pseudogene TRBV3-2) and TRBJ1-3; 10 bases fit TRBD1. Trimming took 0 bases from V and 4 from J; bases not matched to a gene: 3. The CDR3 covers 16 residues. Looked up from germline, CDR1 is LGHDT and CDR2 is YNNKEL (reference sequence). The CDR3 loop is CASSQDWTGGGNTIYF. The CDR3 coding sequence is TGTGCCAGCAGCCAAGATTGGACAGGGGGAGGAAACACCATATATTTT.

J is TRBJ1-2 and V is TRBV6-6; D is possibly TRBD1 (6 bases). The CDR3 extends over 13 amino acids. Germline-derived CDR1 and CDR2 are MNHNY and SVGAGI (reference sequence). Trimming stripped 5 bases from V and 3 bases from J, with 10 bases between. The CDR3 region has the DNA TGTGCCAGCAGTAACAGGGACGACTATGGCTACACCTTC. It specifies CASSNRDDYGYTF.